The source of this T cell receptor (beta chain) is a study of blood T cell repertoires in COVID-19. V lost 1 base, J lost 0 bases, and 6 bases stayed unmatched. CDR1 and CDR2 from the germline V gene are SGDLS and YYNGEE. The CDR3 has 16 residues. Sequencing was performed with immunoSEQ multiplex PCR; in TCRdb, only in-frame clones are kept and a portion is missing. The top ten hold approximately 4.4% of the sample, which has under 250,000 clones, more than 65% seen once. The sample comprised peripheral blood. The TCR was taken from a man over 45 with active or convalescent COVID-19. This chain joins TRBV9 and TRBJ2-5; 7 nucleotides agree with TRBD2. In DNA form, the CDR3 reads TGTGCCAGCAGCGTAAGGGTCCGGGGGGACCAAGAGACCCAGTACTTC. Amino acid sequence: CASSVRVRGDQETQYF.